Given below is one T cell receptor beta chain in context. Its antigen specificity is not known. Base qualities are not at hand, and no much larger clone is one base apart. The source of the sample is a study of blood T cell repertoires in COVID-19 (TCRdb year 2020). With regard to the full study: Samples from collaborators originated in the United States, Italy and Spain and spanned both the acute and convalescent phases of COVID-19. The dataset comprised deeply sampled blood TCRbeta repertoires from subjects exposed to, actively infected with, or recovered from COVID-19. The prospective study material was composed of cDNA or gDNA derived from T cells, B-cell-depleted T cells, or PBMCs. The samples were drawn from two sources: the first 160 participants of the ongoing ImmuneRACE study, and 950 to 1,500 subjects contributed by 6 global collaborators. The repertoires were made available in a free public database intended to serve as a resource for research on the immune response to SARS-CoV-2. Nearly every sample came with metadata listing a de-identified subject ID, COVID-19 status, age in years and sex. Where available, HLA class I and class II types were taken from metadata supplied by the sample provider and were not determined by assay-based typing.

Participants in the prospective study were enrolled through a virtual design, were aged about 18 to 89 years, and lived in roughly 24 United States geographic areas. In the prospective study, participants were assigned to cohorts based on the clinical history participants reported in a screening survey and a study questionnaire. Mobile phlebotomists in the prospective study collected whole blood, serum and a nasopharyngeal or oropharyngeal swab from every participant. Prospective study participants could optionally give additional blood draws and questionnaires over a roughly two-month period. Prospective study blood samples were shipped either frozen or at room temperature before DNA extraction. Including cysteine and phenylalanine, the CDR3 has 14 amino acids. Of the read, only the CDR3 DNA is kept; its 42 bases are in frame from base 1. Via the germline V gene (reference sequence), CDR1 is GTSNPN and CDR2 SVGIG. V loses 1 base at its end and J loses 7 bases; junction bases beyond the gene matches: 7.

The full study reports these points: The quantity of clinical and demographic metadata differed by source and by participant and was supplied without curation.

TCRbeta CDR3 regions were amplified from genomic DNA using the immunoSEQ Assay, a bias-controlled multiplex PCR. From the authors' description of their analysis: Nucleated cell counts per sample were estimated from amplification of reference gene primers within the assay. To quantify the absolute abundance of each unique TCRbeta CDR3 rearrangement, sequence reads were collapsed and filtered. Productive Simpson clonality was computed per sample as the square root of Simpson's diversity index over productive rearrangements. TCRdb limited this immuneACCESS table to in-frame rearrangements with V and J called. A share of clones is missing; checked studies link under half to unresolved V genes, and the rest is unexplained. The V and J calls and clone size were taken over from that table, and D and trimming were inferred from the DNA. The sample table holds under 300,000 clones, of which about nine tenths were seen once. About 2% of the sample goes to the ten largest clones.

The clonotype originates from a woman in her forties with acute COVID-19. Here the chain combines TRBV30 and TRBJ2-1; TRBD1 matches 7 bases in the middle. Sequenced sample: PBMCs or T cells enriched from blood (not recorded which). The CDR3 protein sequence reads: CAWSGAGGLNEQFF. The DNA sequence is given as TGTGCCTGGAGTGGGGCAGGGGGTTTGAATGAGCAGTTCTTC.